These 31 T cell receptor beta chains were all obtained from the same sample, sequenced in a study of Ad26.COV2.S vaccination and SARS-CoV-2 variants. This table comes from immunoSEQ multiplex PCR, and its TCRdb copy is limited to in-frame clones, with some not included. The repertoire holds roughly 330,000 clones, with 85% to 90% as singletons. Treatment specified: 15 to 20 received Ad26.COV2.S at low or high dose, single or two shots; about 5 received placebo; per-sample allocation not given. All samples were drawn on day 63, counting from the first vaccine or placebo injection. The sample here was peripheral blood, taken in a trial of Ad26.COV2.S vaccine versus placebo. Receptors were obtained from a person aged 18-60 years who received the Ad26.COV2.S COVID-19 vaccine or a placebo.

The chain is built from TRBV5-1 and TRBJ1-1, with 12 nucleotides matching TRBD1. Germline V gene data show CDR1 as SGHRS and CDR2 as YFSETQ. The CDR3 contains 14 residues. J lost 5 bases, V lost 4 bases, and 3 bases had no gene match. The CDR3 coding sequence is TGCGCCAGCAGCCGGGACAGGGGGCTGACTGAAGCTTTCTTT. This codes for CASSRDRGLTEAFF.

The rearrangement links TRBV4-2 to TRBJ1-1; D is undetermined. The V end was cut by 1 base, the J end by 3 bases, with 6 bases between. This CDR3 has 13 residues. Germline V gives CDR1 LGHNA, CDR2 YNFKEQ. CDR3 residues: CASSQASDTEAFF. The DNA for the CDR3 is TGTGCCAGCAGCCAAGCCTCTGACACTGAAGCTTTCTTT.

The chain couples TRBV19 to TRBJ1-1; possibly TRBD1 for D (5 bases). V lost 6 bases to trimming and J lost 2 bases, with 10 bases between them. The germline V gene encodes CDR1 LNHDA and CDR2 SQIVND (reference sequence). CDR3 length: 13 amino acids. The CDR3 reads CASRIRDNTEAFF. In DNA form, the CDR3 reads TGTGCCAGTAGAATCAGGGACAACACTGAAGCTTTCTTT.

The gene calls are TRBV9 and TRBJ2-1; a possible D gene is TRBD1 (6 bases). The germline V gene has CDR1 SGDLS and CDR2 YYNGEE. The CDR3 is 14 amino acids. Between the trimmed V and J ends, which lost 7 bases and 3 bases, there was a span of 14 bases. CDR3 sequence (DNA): TGTGCCAGCGCCGGGACATTAAGCTACAATGAGCAGTTCTTC. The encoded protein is CASAGTLSYNEQFF.

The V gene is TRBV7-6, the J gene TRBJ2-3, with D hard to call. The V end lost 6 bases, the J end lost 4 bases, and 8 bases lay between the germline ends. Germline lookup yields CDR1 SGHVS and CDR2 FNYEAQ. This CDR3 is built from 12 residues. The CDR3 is CASRMESDTQYF. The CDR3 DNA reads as TGTGCCAGCAGGATGGAGTCAGATACGCAGTATTTT.

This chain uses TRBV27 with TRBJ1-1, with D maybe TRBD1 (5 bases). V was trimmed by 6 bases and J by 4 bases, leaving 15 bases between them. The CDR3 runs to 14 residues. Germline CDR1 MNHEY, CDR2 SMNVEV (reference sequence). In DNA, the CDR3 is TGTGCCAGCAGCCCCCAGGTGAGGGGCACTGAAGCTTTCTTT. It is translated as CASSPQVRGTEAFF.

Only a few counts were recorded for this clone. The CDR3 here is CASSPARVPQVQYV. In DNA form, the CDR3 reads TGTGCCAGCTCACCGGCCAGGGTCCCTCAGGTACAGTACGTC. V usage is TRBV18 and J usage is TRBJ2-7, with D possibly being TRBD1 (5 bases). Trimming removed 3 bases at V and 10 bases at J, with 19 bases between. In germline, CDR1 is KGHSH, CDR2 LQKENI. This CDR3 has 14 residues.

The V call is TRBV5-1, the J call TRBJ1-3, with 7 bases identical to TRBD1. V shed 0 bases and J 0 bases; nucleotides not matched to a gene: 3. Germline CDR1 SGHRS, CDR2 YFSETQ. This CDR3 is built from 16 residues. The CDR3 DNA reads TGCGCCAGCAGCTTGGGGGGACAGAACTCTGGAAACACCATATATTTT. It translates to CASSLGGQNSGNTIYF.

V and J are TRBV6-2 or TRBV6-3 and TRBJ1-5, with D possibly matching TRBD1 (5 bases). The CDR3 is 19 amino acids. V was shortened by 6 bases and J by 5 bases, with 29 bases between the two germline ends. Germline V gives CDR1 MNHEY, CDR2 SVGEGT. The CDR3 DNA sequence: TGTGCCAGCAGCCCTACACCGCCGTCGGGGCTAGCGTCGCATCAGCCCCAGCATTTT. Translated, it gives CASSPTPPSGLASHQPQHF.

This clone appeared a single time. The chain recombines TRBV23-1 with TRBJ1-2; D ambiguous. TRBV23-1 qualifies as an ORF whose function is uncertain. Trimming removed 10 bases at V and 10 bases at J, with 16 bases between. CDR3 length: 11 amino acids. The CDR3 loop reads CATNHTRNYTF. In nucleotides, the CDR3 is TGCGCCACCAACCATACACGGAACTACACCTTC.

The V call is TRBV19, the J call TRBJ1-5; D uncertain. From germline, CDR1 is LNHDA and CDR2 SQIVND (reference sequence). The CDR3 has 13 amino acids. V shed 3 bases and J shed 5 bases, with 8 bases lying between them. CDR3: CASSIPLDQPQHF. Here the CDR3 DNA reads TGTGCCAGTAGTATTCCCTTGGATCAGCCCCAGCATTTT.

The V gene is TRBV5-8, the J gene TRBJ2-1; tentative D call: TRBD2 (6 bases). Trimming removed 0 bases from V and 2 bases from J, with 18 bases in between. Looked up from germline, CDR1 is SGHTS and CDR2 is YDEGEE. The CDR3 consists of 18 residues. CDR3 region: CASSLELVGGATYNEQFF. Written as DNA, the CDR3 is TGTGCCAGCAGCTTGGAACTGGTCGGGGGAGCCACCTACAATGAGCAGTTCTTC.

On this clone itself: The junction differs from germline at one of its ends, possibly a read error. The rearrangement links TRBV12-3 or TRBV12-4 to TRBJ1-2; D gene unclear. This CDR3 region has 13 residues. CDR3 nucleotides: TGTGCCAGCAGTTTCGAAGTGGGATATGACTACACCTTC. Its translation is CASSFEVGYDYTF.

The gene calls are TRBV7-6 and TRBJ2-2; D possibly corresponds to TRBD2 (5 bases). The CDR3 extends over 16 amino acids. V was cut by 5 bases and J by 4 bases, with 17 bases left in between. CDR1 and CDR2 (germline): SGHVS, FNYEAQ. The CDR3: CASSPRESGVTGELFF. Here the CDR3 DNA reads TGTGCCAGCAGCCCAAGGGAATCCGGGGTCACCGGGGAGCTGTTTTTT.

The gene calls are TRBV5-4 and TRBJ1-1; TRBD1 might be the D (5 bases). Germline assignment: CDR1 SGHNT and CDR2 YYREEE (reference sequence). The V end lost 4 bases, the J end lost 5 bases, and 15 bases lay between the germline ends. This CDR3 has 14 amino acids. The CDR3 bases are TGTGCCAGCAGCCGGGCGGGGGGAAGAACTGAAGCTTTCTTT. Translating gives CASSRAGGRTEAFF.

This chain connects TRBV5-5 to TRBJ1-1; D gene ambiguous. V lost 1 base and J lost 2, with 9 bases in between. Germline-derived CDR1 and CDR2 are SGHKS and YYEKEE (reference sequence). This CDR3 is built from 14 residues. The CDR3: CASSLLQRNTEAFF. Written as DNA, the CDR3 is TGTGCCAGCAGCTTGTTACAGAGAAACACTGAAGCTTTCTTT.

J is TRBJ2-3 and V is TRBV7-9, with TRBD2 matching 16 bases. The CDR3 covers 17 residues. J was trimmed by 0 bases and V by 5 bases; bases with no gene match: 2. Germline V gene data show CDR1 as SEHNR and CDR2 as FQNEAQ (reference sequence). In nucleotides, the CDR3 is TGTGCCAGCAGCCCGGGACTAGCGGGAGGGAGCACAGATACGCAGTATTTT. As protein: CASSPGLAGGSTDTQYF.

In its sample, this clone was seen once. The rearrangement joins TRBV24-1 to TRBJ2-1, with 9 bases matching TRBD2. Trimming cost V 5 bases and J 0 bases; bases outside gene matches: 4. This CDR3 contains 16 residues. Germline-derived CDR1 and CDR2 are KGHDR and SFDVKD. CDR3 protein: CATSVSSGSSYNEQFF. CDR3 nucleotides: TGTGCCACCAGTGTCAGTAGCGGGAGCTCCTACAATGAGCAGTTCTTC.

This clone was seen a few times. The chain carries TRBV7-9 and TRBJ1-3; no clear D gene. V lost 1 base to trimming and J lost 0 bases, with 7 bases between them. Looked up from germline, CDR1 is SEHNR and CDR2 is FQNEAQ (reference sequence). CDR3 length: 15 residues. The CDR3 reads CASSLEQTSGNTIYF. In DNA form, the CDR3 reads TGTGCCAGCAGCTTAGAACAGACCTCTGGAAACACCATATATTTT.

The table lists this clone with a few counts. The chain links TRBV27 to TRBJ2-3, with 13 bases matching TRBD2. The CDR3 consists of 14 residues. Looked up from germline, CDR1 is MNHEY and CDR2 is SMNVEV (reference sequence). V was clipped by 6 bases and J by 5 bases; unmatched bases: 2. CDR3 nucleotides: TGTGCCAGCAGGAGACTAGCGGGGGGAGATACGCAGTATTTT. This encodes CASRRLAGGDTQYF.

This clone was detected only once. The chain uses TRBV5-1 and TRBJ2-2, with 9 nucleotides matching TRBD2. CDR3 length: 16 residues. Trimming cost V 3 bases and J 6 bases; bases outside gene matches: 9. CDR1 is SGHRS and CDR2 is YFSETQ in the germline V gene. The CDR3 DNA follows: TGCGCCAGCAGCTCCCTAGCGGGGACGTCGGCCGGGGAGCTGTTTTTT. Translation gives CASSSLAGTSAGELFF. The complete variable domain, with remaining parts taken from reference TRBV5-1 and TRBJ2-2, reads KAGVTQTPRYLIKTRGQQVTLSCSPISGHRSVSWYQQTPGQGLQFLFEYFSETQRNKGNFPGRFSGRQFSNSRSEMNVSTLELGDSALYLCASSSLAGTSAGELFFGEGSRLTVL.

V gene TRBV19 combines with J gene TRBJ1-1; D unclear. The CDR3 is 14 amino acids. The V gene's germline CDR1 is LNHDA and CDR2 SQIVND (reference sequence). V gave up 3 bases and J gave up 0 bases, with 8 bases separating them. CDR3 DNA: TGTGCCAGTAGTATCGAGCTAGTGAACACTGAAGCTTTCTTT. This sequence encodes CASSIELVNTEAFF. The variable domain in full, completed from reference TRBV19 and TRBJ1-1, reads DGGITQSPKYLFRKEGQNVTLSCEQNLNHDAMYWYRQDPGQGLRLIYYSQIVNDFQKGDIAEGYSVSREKKESFPLTVTSAQKNPTAFYLCASSIELVNTEAFFGQGTRLTVV.

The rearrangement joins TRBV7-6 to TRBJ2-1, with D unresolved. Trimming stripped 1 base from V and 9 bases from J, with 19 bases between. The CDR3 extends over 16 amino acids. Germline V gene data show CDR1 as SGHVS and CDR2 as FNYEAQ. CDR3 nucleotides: TGTGCCAGCAGCTTAGTACCCGAAGATACCGTCGGTGAGCAGTTCTTC. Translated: CASSLVPEDTVGEQFF.

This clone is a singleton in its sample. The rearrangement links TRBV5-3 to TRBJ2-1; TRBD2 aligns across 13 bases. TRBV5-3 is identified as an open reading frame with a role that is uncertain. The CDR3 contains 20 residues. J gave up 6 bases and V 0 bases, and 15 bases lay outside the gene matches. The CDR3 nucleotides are TGTGCCAGAAGCTTGGCCAATCGGGATCCGGGACTAGCGGGGATCAATGAGCAGTTCTTC. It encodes CARSLANRDPGLAGINEQFF.

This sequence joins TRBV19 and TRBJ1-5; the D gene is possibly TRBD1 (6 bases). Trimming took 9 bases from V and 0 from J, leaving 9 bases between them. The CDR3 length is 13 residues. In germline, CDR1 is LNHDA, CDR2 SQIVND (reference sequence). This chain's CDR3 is CARDRFSNQPQHF. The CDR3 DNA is TGTGCCAGGGACAGATTTAGCAATCAGCCCCAGCATTTT.

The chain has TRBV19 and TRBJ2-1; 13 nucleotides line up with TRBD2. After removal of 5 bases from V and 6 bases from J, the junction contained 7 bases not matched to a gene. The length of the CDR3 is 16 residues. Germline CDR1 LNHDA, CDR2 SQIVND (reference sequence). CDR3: CASSAVLAGGPNEQFF. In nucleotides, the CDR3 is TGTGCCAGTAGTGCCGTACTAGCGGGGGGGCCCAATGAGCAGTTCTTC. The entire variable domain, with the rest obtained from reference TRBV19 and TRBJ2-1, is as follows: DGGITQSPKYLFRKEGQNVTLSCEQNLNHDAMYWYRQDPGQGLRLIYYSQIVNDFQKGDIAEGYSVSREKKESFPLTVTSAQKNPTAFYLCASSAVLAGGPNEQFFGPGTRLTVL.

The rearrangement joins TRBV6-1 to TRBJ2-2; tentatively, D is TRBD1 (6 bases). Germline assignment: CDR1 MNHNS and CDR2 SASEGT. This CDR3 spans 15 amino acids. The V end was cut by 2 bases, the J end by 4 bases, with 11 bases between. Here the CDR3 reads CASSERQAITGELFF. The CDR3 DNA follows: TGTGCCAGCAGTGAACGACAGGCCATCACCGGGGAGCTGTTTTTT.

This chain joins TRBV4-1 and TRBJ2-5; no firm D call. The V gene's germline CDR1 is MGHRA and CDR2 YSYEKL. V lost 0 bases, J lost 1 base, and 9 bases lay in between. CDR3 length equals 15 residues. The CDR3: CASSQDWYLQETQYF. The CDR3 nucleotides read TGCGCCAGCAGCCAAGATTGGTACCTCCAAGAGACCCAGTACTTC.

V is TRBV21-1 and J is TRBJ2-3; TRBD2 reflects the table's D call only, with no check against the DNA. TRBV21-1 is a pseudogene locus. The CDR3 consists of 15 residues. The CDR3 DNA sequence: TGTGCCAGCAGCAAAACCCGCGGGAGAGGAGATACGCAGTATTTT. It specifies CASSKTRGRGDTQYF.

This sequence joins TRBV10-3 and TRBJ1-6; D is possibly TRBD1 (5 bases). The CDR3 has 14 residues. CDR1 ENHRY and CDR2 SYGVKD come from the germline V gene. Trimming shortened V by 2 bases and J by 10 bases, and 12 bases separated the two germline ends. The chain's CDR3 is CAISEQGLRSPLHF. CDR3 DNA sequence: TGTGCCATCAGTGAGCAGGGTCTTAGGTCACCCCTCCACTTT.

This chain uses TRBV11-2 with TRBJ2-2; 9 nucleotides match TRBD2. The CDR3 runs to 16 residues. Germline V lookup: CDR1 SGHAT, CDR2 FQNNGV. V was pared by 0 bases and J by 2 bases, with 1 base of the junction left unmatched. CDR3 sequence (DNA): TGTGCCAGCAGCTTAGAGACTAGCGGAAACACCGGGGAGCTGTTTTTT. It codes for CASSLETSGNTGELFF.